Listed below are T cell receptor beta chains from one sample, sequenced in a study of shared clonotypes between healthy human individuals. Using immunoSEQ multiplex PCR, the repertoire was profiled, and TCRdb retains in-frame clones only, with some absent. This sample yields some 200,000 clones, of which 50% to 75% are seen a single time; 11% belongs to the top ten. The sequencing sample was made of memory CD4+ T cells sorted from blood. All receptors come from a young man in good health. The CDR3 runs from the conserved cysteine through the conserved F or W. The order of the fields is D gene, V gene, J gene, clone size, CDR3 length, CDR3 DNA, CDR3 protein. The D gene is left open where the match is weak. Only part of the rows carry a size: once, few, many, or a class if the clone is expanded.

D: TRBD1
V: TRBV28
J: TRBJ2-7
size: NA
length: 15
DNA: TGTGCCAGCAGTTCGTCCGGGACAGGGACCTACGAGCAGTACTTC
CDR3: CASSSSGTGTYEQYF

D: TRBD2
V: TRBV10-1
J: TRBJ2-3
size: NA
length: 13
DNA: TGCGCCAGCAGTCTAGCGGGAGGAGATACGCAGTATTTT
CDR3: CASSLAGGDTQYF

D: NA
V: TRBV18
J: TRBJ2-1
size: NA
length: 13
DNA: TGTGCCAGCTCTCGGACTAACTACAATGAGCAGTTCTTC
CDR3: CASSRTNYNEQFF

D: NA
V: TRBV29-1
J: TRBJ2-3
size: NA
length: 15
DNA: TGCAGCGTTGAAGATTGGCGGGAAAGCACAGATACGCAGTATTTT
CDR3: CSVEDWRESTDTQYF

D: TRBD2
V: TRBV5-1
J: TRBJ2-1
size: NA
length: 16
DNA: TGCGCCAGCAGCTTGATCGGCGGGAGCGCCTCGGTTGAGCAGTTCTTC
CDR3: CASSLIGGSASVEQFF

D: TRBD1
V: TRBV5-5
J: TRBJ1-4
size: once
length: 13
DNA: TGTGCCAGCAGCCAAGGGGGACAGACTACACTGTTTTTT
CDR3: CASSQGGQTTLFF

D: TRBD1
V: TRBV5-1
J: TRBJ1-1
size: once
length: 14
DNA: TGCGCCAGCAGCAAGGGGGCGGTGGGGACTGAAGCTTTCTTT
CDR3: CASSKGAVGTEAFF

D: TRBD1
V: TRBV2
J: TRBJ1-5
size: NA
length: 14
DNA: TGTGCCAGCAGTCCGACAGGGGGAAGTCAGCCCCAGCATTTT
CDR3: CASSPTGGSQPQHF

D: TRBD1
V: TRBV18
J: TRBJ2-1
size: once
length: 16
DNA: TGTGCCAGCTCACCCCTTAGACAGGGGGCAGGCGGTGAGCAGTTCTTC
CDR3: CASSPLRQGAGGEQFF

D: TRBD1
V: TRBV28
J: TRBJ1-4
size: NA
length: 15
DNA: TGTGCCAGCAGTTTGGACAGGCTGAGTAATGAAAAACTGTTTTTT
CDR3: CASSLDRLSNEKLFF

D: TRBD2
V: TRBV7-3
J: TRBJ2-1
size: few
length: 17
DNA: TGTGCCAGCAGCCTTAGGGGACTAGCGGGAGGTGAAGGTGAGCAGTTCTTC
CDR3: CASSLRGLAGGEGEQFF

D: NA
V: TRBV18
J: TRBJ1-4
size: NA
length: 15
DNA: TGTGCCAGCTCCCAGTCAACCGCAACTAATGAAAAACTGTTTTTT
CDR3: CASSQSTATNEKLFF

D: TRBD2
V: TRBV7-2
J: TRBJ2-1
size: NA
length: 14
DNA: TGTGCCAGCAGCTCCCGGACTAGCGGGATGGCGCAGTTCTTC
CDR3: CASSSRTSGMAQFF

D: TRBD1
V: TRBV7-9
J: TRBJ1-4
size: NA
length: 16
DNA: TGTGCCAGCAGCTTCGGGCAGGGGGCCTTCTGGGAAAAACTGTTTTTT
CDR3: CASSFGQGAFWEKLFF

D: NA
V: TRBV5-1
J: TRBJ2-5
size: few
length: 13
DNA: TGCGCCAGCAGCTTGATGGGGCAAGAGACCCAGTACTTC
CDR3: CASSLMGQETQYF

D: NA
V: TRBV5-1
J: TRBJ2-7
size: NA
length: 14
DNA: TGCGCCAGCAGCTTGGTCGGCAGTTCCTACGAGCAGTACTTC
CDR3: CASSLVGSSYEQYF

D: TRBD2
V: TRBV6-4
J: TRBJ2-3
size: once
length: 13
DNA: TGTGCCTCTGCACGGGACTACACAGATACGCAGTATTTT
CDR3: CASARDYTDTQYF

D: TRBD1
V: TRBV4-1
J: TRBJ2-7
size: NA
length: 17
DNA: TGCGCCAGCAGTTTAACGGGGGGACAGGGGTCTTCCTACGAGCAGTACTTC
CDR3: CASSLTGGQGSSYEQYF

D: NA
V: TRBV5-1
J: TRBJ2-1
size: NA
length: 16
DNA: TGCGCCAGCAGCCCGGGGGGCGGGAGCACCTACAATGAGCAGTTCTTC
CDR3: CASSPGGGSTYNEQFF

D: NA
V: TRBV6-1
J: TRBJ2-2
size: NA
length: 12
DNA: TGTGCCAGCTGCATGGGCTTTGGGGAGCTGTTTTTT
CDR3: CASCMGFGELFF

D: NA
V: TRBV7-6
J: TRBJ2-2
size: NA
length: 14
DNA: TGTGCCAGCAGTTGGAGGGCGGACACCGGGGAGCTGTTTTTT
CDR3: CASSWRADTGELFF

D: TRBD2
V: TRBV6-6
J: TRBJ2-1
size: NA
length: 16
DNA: TGTGCCAGCCGTCCTCCCGGGGGGCGGGAGGGCCGTGAGCAGTTCTTC
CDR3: CASRPPGGREGREQFF

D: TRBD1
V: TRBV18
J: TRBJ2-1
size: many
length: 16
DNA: TGTGCCAGCTCACCAACACAGGGGACCTCCTACAATGAGCAGTTCTTC
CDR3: CASSPTQGTSYNEQFF

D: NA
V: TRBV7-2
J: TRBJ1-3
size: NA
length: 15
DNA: TGTGCCAGCAGCTTAGCCCCAGGGTTCGGAAACACCATATATTTT
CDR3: CASSLAPGFGNTIYF

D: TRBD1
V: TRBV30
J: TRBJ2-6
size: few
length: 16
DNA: TGTGCCTGTAAGGGGACAGGATACTCTGGGGCCAACGTCCTGACTTTC
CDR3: CACKGTGYSGANVLTF

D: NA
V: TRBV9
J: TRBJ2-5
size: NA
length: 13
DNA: TGTGCCAGCAGCGTAGGGGGGGAAGAGACCCAGTACTTC
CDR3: CASSVGGEETQYF

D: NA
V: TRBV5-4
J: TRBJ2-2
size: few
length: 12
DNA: TGTGCCAGCAGCTTTGAGGCCGGGGAGCTGTTTTTT
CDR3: CASSFEAGELFF

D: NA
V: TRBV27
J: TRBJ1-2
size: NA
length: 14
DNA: TGTGCCAGCAGTTCCCAGCCCGCCAGCTATGGCTACACCTTC
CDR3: CASSSQPASYGYTF

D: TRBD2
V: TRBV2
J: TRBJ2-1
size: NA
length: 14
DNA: TGTGCCAGCAGCGGACTAGCGGGATACAATGAGCAGTTCTTC
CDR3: CASSGLAGYNEQFF